The sequence of this T cell receptor (beta chain) was determined in a study of OX40 agonist ivuxolimab in advanced cancers. Study summary: Patients took ivuxolimab, an agonistic anti-OX40 (CD134) antibody. Recorded diagnoses for dose-escalation patients were hepatocellular carcinoma, melanoma, renal cell or head and neck cancer.

General study results and limits: CD8+ T cells were the subset that, on average, had more expanded clones than CD4+.

Blood sampling was done at baseline, cycle 4 day 1, and cycle 7 day 1. Germline values: CDR1 LNHDA, CDR2 SQIVND (reference sequence). The CDR3 length is 15 residues. V was cut by 2 bases and J by 3 bases, with 11 bases left in between. Data came from immunoSEQ multiplex PCR; TCRdb stores just in-frame clones and leaves some out. This sample has 37,000 or so clones, with about 90% found just once. In the case of this clone: Its target is not known.

The input for sequencing was CD4+ or CD8+ T cells sorted from blood, taken in a trial of the OX40 agonist ivuxolimab. The chain couples TRBV19 to TRBJ1-3; D may be TRBD1 (5 bases). This receptor was identified in an adult with an advanced solid tumor such as melanoma, head and neck, liver or kidney cancer. DNA for the CDR3: TGTGCCAGTAGTATAACCCCGGGGGATGGAAACACCATATATTTT. It specifies CASSITPGDGNTIYF. The full variable domain, in which reference TRBV19 and TRBJ1-3 provide the parts outside the CDR3, is DGGITQSPKYLFRKEGQNVTLSCEQNLNHDAMYWYRQDPGQGLRLIYYSQIVNDFQKGDIAEGYSVSREKKESFPLTVTSAQKNPTAFYLCASSITPGDGNTIYFGEGSWLTVV.